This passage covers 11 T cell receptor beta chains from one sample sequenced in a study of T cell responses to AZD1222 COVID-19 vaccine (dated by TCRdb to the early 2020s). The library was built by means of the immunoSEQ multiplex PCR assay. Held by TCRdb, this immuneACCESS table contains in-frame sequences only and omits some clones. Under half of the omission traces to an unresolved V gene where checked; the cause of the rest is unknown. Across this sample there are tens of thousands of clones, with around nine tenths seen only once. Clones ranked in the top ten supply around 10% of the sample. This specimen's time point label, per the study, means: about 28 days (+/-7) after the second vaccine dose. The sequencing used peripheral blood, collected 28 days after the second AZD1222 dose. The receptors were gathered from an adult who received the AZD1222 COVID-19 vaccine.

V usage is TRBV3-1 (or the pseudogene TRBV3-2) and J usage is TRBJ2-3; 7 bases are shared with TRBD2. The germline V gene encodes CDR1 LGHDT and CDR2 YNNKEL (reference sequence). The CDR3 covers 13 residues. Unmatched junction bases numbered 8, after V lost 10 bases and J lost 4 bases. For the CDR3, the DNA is TGTGCCACGGCTCTGGGGGGGGCAGATACGCAGTATTTT. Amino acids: CATALGGADTQYF.

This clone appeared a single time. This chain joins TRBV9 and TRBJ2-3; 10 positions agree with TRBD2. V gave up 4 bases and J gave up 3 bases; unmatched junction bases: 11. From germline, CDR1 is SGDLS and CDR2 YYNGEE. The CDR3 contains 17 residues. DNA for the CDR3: TGTGCCAGCAGCCAACTAGCTAGCGGGGGTAGGACAGATACGCAGTATTTT. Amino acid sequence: CASSQLASGGRTDTQYF.

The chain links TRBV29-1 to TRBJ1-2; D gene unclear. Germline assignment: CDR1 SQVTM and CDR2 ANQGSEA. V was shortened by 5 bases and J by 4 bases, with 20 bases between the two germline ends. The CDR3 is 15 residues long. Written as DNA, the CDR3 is TGCAGCGTTCCGGAAGGCCGGCTGGGATCCTATGGCTACACCTTC. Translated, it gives CSVPEGRLGSYGYTF.

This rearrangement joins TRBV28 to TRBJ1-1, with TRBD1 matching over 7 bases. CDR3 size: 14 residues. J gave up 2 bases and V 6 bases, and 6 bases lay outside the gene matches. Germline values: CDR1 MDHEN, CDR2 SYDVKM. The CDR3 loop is CASSPGTANTEAFF. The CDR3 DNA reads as TGTGCCAGCAGCCCCGGGACAGCCAACACTGAAGCTTTCTTT. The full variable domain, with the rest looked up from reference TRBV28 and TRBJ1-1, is DVKVTQSSRYLVKRTGEKVFLECVQDMDHENMFWYRQDPGLGLRLIYFSYDVKMKEKGDIPEGYSVSREKKERFSLILESASTNQTSMYLCASSPGTANTEAFFGQGTRLTVV.

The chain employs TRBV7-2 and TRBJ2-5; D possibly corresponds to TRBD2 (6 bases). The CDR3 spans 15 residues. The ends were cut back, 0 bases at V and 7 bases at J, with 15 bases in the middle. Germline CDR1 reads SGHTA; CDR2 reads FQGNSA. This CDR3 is CASSLARASDSTQYF. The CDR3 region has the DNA TGTGCCAGCAGCTTAGCGAGGGCTAGCGACTCGACCCAGTACTTC. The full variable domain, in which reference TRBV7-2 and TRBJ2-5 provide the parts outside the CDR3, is GAGVSQSPSNKVTEKGKDVELRCDPISGHTALYWYRQSLGQGLEFLIYFQGNSAPDKSGLPSDRFSAERTGGSVSTLTIQRTQQEDSAVYLCASSLARASDSTQYFGPGTRLLVL.

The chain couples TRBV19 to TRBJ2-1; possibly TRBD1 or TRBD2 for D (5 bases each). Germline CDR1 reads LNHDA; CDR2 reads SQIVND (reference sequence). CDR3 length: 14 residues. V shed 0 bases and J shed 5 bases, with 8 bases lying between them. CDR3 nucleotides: TGTGCCAGTAGTATAGAAGGGACCCACAATGAGCAGTTCTTC. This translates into CASSIEGTHNEQFF. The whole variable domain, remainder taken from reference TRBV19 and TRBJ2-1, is DGGITQSPKYLFRKEGQNVTLSCEQNLNHDAMYWYRQDPGQGLRLIYYSQIVNDFQKGDIAEGYSVSREKKESFPLTVTSAQKNPTAFYLCASSIEGTHNEQFFGPGTRLTVL.

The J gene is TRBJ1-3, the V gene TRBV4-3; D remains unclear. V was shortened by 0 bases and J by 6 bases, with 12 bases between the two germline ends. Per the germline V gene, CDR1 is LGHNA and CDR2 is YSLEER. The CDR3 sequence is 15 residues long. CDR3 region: CASSQDSARSNTIYF. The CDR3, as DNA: TGCGCCAGCAGCCAAGATTCGGCCAGGTCAAACACCATATATTTT.

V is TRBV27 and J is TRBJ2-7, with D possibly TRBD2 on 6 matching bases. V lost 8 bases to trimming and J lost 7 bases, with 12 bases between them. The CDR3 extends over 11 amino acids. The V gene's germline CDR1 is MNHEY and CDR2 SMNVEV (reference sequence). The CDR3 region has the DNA TGTGCCAGCTTCGCCGGAGGGGAGCAGTACTTC. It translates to CASFAGGEQYF.

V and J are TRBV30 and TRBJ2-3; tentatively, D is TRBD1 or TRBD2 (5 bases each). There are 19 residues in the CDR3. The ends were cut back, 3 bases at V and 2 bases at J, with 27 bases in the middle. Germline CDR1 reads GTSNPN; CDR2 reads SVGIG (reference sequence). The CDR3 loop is CAWSLRRWRIRGVTDTQYF. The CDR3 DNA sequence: TGTGCCTGGAGCCTCAGGAGGTGGCGGATTAGAGGGGTCACAGATACGCAGTATTTT.

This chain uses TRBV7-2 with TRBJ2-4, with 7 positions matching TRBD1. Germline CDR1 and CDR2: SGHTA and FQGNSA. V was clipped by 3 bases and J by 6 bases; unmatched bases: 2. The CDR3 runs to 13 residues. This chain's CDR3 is CASSFGTANIQYF. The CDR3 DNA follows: TGTGCCAGCAGCTTCGGGACAGCAAACATTCAGTACTTC.

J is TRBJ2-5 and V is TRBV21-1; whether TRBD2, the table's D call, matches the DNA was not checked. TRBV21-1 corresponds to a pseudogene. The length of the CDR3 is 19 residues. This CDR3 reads CASSTRTILGLAGIETQYF. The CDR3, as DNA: TGTGCCAGCAGCACACGCACTATTCTGGGACTAGCGGGGATAGAGACCCAGTACTTC.